This is a list of T cell receptor beta chains from one sample in a study of Ad26.COV2.S vaccination and SARS-CoV-2 variants. The repertoire was sequenced with immunoSEQ multiplex PCR; TCRdb's copy has only in-frame clones and lacks some. The sample records a few hundred thousand clones, approximately 83% being singletons. The sequencing here drew on peripheral blood, taken in a trial of Ad26.COV2.S vaccine versus placebo. All receptors come from a person between 18 and 59 years old who received the Ad26.COV2.S COVID-19 vaccine or a placebo. Both conserved end residues are part of each CDR3. The D gene is left open where the match is weak. Clone size is not always given. Where it is, it says once, few, many or a class for expanded clones.

j_call clone_size d_call v_call cdr3_aa cdr3_nt
TRBJ2-6 many . TRBV6-2/TRBV6-3 CASSYNSGANVLTF TGTGCCAGCAGTTACAACTCTGGGGCCAACGTCCTGACTTTC
TRBJ1-2 . . TRBV7-3 CASSLSGGGGYTF TGTGCCAGCAGCTTATCGGGGGGCGGAGGCTACACCTTC
TRBJ2-5 . TRBD2 TRBV7-6 CASSPNPSGANQETQYF TGTGCCAGCAGCCCTAACCCTAGCGGAGCCAACCAAGAGACCCAGTACTTC
TRBJ2-2 . . TRBV18 CASSQNGGHSGELFF TGTGCCAGCTCACAAAACGGGGGTCACAGCGGGGAGCTGTTTTTT
TRBJ1-2 . . TRBV2 CARRDLGYTF TGTGCCAGACGGGACCTTGGCTACACCTTC
TRBJ2-1 few TRBD2 TRBV18 CASSPLETSGVYNEQFF TGTGCCAGCTCACCACTTGAGACTAGCGGGGTTTACAATGAGCAGTTCTTC
TRBJ1-5 . . TRBV7-2 CASSLGGGNQPQHF TGTGCCAGCAGCTTAGGAGGAGGCAATCAGCCCCAGCATTTT
TRBJ2-5 . . TRBV10-2 CASSLNDGTQETQYF TGCGCCAGCAGCCTCAACGACGGAACCCAAGAGACCCAGTACTTC
TRBJ2-5 . . TRBV29-1 CSASGRGETQYF TGCAGCGCCTCAGGGCGGGGAGAGACCCAGTACTTC
TRBJ2-2 . . TRBV5-4 CASTSDPGENTGELFF TGTGCCAGCACCTCTGATCCCGGAGAGAACACCGGGGAGCTGTTTTTT
TRBJ1-4 . . TRBV10-1 CASSRGGSEKLFF TGCGCCAGCTCTCGAGGGGGAAGTGAAAAACTGTTTTTT
TRBJ1-2 . TRBD1 TRBV27 CASSSLRDRGLKGLDDYGYTF TGTGCCAGCAGCTCACTCCGGGACAGGGGGCTCAAAGGGTTGGACGACTATGGCTACACCTTC
TRBJ1-5 . . TRBV6-1 CASSEAVGLFNQPQHF TGTGCCAGCAGTGAAGCCGTGGGCCTCTTTAATCAGCCCCAGCATTTT
TRBJ2-4 . . TRBV2 CASSDRAAGNIQYF TGTGCCAGCAGTGACCGGGCCGCAGGAAACATTCAGTACTTC
TRBJ2-1 . TRBD2 TRBV5-4 CASTPGTSGYNEQFF TGTGCCAGCACCCCCGGGACTAGCGGTTACAATGAGCAGTTCTTC
TRBJ2-7 . . TRBV11-3 CASSLRRGSHEQYF TGTGCCAGCAGCTTAAGGAGGGGCTCCCACGAGCAGTACTTC
TRBJ1-1 . . TRBV13 CASSFLLRLEAFF TGTGCCAGCAGCTTCCTGCTCCGGCTTGAAGCTTTCTTT
TRBJ1-1 . . TRBV5-1 CASSLAGHTEAFF TGCGCCAGCAGCCTGGCGGGCCACACTGAAGCTTTCTTT
TRBJ1-1 . . TRBV18 CASSIGGGQGTEAFF TGTGCCAGCTCCATTGGGGGGGGGCAAGGCACTGAAGCTTTCTTT
TRBJ2-3 once TRBD2 TRBV3-1/TRBV3-2 CASSQGPVGGRWSDTQYF TGTGCCAGCAGCCAAGGTCCAGTGGGCGGGAGGTGGTCAGATACGCAGTATTTT
TRBJ1-6 few . TRBV7-9 CASSLVGGISPLHF TGTGCCAGCAGCTTAGTGGGGGGGATTTCACCCCTCCACTTT
TRBJ2-2 . . TRBV5-6 CASSLHPNTGELFF TGTGCCAGCAGCTTACACCCAAACACCGGGGAGCTGTTTTTT
TRBJ2-3 . TRBD1 TRBV5-6 CASSQDRADTQYF TGTGCCAGCAGCCAGGACAGGGCAGATACGCAGTATTTT
TRBJ1-2 . . TRBV5-6 CASSLGGYGYTF TGTGCCAGCAGCTTGGGGGGCTATGGCTACACCTTC
TRBJ2-7 . TRBD1 TRBV6-5 CASGGPGQGRKEQYF TGTGCCAGCGGGGGTCCGGGACAGGGGAGGAAGGAGCAGTACTTC
TRBJ1-1 . TRBD1 TRBV27 CASSLGGRGGTEAFF TGTGCCAGCAGTTTAGGAGGCAGGGGGGGAACTGAAGCTTTCTTT
TRBJ2-5 . . TRBV5-1 CASSLVSVGGKTQYF TGCGCCAGCAGCTTGGTATCTGTCGGGGGAAAGACCCAGTACTTC
TRBJ2-2 . . TRBV6-5 CASSSSNTGELFF TGTGCCAGCAGTTCGTCGAACACCGGGGAGCTGTTTTTT
TRBJ2-7 . TRBD2 TRBV11-1 CASSLEIAGYEQYF TGTGCCAGCAGCTTAGAAATAGCGGGCTACGAGCAGTACTTC
TRBJ2-7 . TRBD1 TRBV30 CAWSPGTGDEQYF TGTGCCTGGAGTCCCGGGACAGGGGACGAGCAGTACTTC
TRBJ2-3 . TRBD2 TRBV6-5 CASRVLAGVPDTQYF TGTGCCAGCAGGGTACTAGCGGGAGTCCCAGATACGCAGTATTTT
TRBJ1-1 . TRBD1 TRBV6-5 CASLQGATYTEAFF TGTGCCAGCCTCCAGGGGGCAACGTACACTGAAGCTTTCTTT
TRBJ1-4 . . TRBV7-2 CASSRSLPGGSNEKLFF TGTGCCAGCAGCCGCTCCCTCCCGGGGGGATCTAATGAAAAACTGTTTTTT
TRBJ2-7 . TRBD1 TRBV28 CASSTPGGREQYF TGTGCCAGCAGCACCCCAGGGGGAAGGGAGCAGTACTTC
TRBJ2-2 few . TRBV6-7 CASRPQGRGELFF TGTGCCAGCAGACCCCAGGGTAGAGGGGAGCTGTTTTTT
TRBJ2-1 . . TRBV20-1 CSARDQGEQFF TGCAGTGCTAGAGATCAGGGTGAGCAGTTCTTC
TRBJ2-7 . TRBD1 TRBV27 CASTRSPPKGTVAYEQYF TGTGCCAGCACACGTAGCCCACCCAAGGGGACAGTCGCCTACGAGCAGTACTTC
TRBJ2-4 . . TRBV2 CASKWETKNIQYF TGTGCCAGCAAATGGGAGACCAAAAACATTCAGTACTTC
TRBJ2-1 once . TRBV30 CAWRQKLLAPRGEQFF TGTGCCTGGAGACAAAAGCTACTAGCTCCTCGCGGTGAGCAGTTCTTC
TRBJ1-2 . . TRBV7-8 CASSTGTRGYTF TGTGCCAGCAGCACGGGGACAAGGGGCTACACCTTC
TRBJ2-1 . TRBD2 TRBV7-6 CASSPPTGLAGGADEQFF TGTGCCAGCAGCCCCCCAACGGGACTAGCGGGAGGGGCTGATGAGCAGTTCTTC
TRBJ2-2 . TRBD1 TRBV9 CASSVGQGTTGELFF TGTGCCAGCAGCGTAGGACAGGGGACCACCGGGGAGCTGTTTTTT
TRBJ2-3 . TRBD2 TRBV24-1 CATSDRLAGGTDTQYF TGTGCCACCAGTGATCGACTAGCGGGAGGGACAGATACGCAGTATTTT
TRBJ1-4 once . TRBV18 CASSPAGPNVATNEKLFF TGTGCCAGCTCACCCGCAGGACCCAACGTTGCAACTAATGAAAAACTGTTTTTT
TRBJ1-1 . . TRBV6-5 CASSWGTEAFF TGTGCCAGCAGTTGGGGGACTGAAGCTTTCTTT
TRBJ2-7 . . TRBV19 CASSYPGSYEQYF TGTGCCAGTAGTTACCCGGGCTCCTACGAGCAGTACTTC
TRBJ2-5 . . TRBV9 CASSVGGGVETQYF TGTGCCAGCAGCGTAGGCGGAGGGGTAGAGACCCAGTACTTC
TRBJ1-5 once . TRBV6-2/TRBV6-3 CASSVRDVNQPQHF TGTGCCAGCAGTGTCCGGGACGTCAATCAGCCCCAGCATTTT
TRBJ1-5 . TRBD1 TRBV5-8 CASSQGDQPQHF TGTGCCAGCAGCCAGGGGGATCAGCCCCAGCATTTT
TRBJ2-5 . TRBD2 TRBV7-2 CASSPRIAGLGETQYF TGTGCCAGCAGCCCGCGAATAGCGGGGTTGGGGGAGACCCAGTACTTC
TRBJ2-3 . . TRBV19 CASSAASGGTDTQYF TGTGCCAGTAGCGCGGCCTCCGGCGGGACAGATACGCAGTATTTT
TRBJ2-1 . . TRBV11-3 CASSQTVGGSYNEQFF TGTGCCAGCAGCCAAACGGTGGGCGGGTCCTACAATGAGCAGTTCTTC